One sample yielded the 7 T cell receptor delta chains listed below, sequenced in a study of gamma-delta T cells after stem cell transplantation. TCRdb re-processed the RT-PCR reads via CATT. The table shows thousands of delta-chain clones, with 1.7% occurring only once. The sample comprised gamma-delta T cells. The receptors stem from a human donor. It is not recorded whose cells these are; they may come from a transplant donor.

This clone is judged medium-sized. V gene TRDV2 combines with J gene TRDJ1, with 9 bases that match TRDD3. The CDR3 is made up of 20 amino acids. V dropped 0 bases and J dropped 5; count of bases not matched to a gene: 21. The germline gives CDR1 GEAIGNYY, CDR2 EKD. CDR3 bases: TGTGCCTGTGACACCGTGAACTGGGGGACTCAAATTGAGGCCACTGATAAACTCATCTTT. Its translation: CACDTVNWGTQIEATDKLIF.

Note on this clone: This likely stems from a read error, as it lies one base from a far larger clone. This same CDR3 is encoded by further DNA sequences in the sample. The chain has TRDV2 and TRDJ1; D possibly corresponds to TRDD3 (5 bases). CDR3 length equals 17 residues. Trimming took 3 bases from V and 2 from J, leaving 21 bases between them. Germline V lookup: CDR1 GEAIGNYY, CDR2 EKD. The CDR3 protein is CACDEVYSGRLTDKLIF. The CDR3 DNA follows: TGTGCCTGTGACGAAGTGTATTCTGGGCGATTAACCGATAAACTCATCTTT.

Notes on this clone: A single base is all that separates this from a far larger clone, so a read error is likely. V is TRDV2 and J is TRDJ3, with 8 bases matching TRDD3. The CDR3 extends over 21 amino acids. V lost 3 bases and J lost 2; bases outside the gene matches: 17. Germline V gives CDR1 GEAIGNYY, CDR2 EKD. CDR3 sequence reads: CACDSVERDTRPTWDTRQMFF. The CDR3, as DNA: TGTGCCTGTGACTCCGTAGAGAGGGATACGCGACCCACCTGGGACACCCGACAGATGTTTTTC.

With regard to this clone: A read error likely explains this, since a far larger clone differs by one base. The sample holds other DNA sequences that translate to the same CDR3. The chain has TRDV2 and TRDJ1; 8 positions match TRDD3. The length of the CDR3 is 15 residues. Per germline, CDR1 GEAIGNYY and CDR2 EKD. CDR3 sequence: CACDTLLGDTDKLIF. The CDR3 bases are TGTGCATGTGACACTCTACTGGGGGACACCGATAAACTCATCTTT.

For this clone: TCRdb's protein for this DNA is that of a much larger clone and differs from the translation at residue 4, likely a read error; the protein shown is the DNA translation. V is TRDV2 and J is TRDJ1; TRDD3 matches 13 bases. The CDR3 contains 18 residues. Germline CDR1 GEAIGNYY, CDR2 EKD. CDR3: CACATVSTGGYDTDKLIF. CDR3 in DNA: TGTGCCTGTGCCACCGTTTCGACTGGGGGATACGACACCGATAAACTCATCTTT.

In its sample, this clone was seen a few times. The chain recombines TRDV2 with TRDJ1; 10 nucleotides align to TRDD3. Trimming took 1 base from V and 4 from J; bases not matched to a gene: 5. Per the germline V gene, CDR1 is GEAIGNYY and CDR2 is EKD. The CDR3 is 15 residues long. The CDR3 sequence is CACDTVGDTHDKLIF. In nucleotides, the CDR3 is TGTGCCTGTGACACAGTGGGGGATACTCACGATAAACTCATCTTT.

Remarks on this clone: The protein held in TCRdb is that of a much larger clone and does not match this DNA's translation at residue 3, likely because of a read error; the protein shown is translated from the DNA. The genes are TRDV2 and TRDJ1; possible D gene TRDD3, 5 bases. CDR1 and CDR2 (germline): GEAIGNYY, EKD. CDR3 length: 14 residues. The CDR3 spells CAGEPLTPGVKLIF. The CDR3 DNA sequence: TGTGCCGGTGAACCCTTAACTCCGGGGGTTAAACTCATCTTT.